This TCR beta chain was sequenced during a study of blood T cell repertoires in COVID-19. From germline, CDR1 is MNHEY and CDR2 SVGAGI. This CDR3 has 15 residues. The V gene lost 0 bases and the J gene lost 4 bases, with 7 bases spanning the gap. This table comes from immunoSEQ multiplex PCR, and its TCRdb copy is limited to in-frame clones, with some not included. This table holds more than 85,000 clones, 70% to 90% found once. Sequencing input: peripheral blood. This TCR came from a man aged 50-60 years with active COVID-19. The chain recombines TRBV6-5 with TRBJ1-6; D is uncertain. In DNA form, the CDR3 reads TGTGCCAGCAGTTACTCCGGACTGTATAATTCACCCCTCCACTTT. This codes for CASSYSGLYNSPLHF.